A selection of T cell receptor beta chains follows, all from one sample in a study of blood T cell repertoires in COVID-19. Data came from immunoSEQ multiplex PCR; TCRdb stores just in-frame clones and leaves some out. The data hold 450,000 to 500,000 clones, with 80% to 90% observed a single time. The sample consisted of peripheral blood. The source of these receptors is a human donor in a cohort sampled during active COVID-19. The CDR3 runs from the conserved cysteine through the conserved F or W. A D gene is named only where the DNA matches it firmly. The listing skips clone size in some rows; elsewhere it reads once, few, many or a size class.

length,D,J,size,V,CDR3,DNA
17,TRBD1,TRBJ1-2,NA,TRBV19,CASSTLLGQGVVYGYTF,TGTGCCAGTAGTACACTACTAGGACAGGGGGTTGTCTATGGCTACACCTTC
14,NA,TRBJ1-2,NA,TRBV2,CASRMSQGNYGYTF,TGTGCCAGCAGAATGTCCCAGGGGAACTATGGCTACACCTTC
17,TRBD2,TRBJ2-3,NA,TRBV11-3,CASSPRTSGTSTDTQYF,TGTGCCAGCAGCCCGCGGACTAGCGGGACGAGCACAGATACGCAGTATTTT
23,NA,TRBJ1-5,NA,TRBV19,CASSTGVGDGDYQGPGPNQPQHF,TGTGCCAGTAGCACCGGTGTGGGGGACGGGGACTATCAAGGCCCCGGACCAAATCAGCCCCAGCATTTT
16,TRBD2,TRBJ2-7,NA,TRBV6-2/TRBV6-3,CASSYPRREVRYEQYF,TGTGCCAGCAGTTACCCCCGTCGGGAGGTTCGCTACGAGCAGTACTTC
15,NA,TRBJ2-7,NA,TRBV5-1,CASSLDGGGPYEQYF,TGCGCCAGCAGCTTGGATGGCGGGGGCCCCTACGAGCAGTACTTC
13,NA,TRBJ1-1,NA,TRBV2,CASRVTVNTEAFF,TGTGCCAGCAGGGTGACAGTAAACACTGAAGCTTTCTTT
14,NA,TRBJ2-7,NA,TRBV19,CASSMVQGDYEQYF,TGTGCCAGTAGTATGGTACAGGGTGATTACGAGCAGTACTTC
13,NA,TRBJ2-5,NA,TRBV14,CASSQYNQETQYF,TGTGCCAGCAGCCAGTACAACCAAGAGACCCAGTACTTC
15,TRBD1,TRBJ2-7,NA,TRBV18,CASSLETGEVYEQYF,TGTGCCAGCTCACTAGAGACAGGGGAGGTCTACGAGCAGTACTTC
15,TRBD1,TRBJ1-1,once,TRBV6-5,CASSYTTGADTEAFF,TGTGCCAGCAGTTACACGACAGGGGCGGACACTGAAGCTTTCTTT
15,TRBD1,TRBJ2-5,NA,TRBV3-1/TRBV3-2,CASSRGTGGQETQYF,TGTGCCAGCAGCCGGGGGACAGGGGGCCAAGAGACCCAGTACTTC
18,TRBD1,TRBJ2-7,NA,TRBV28,CASKISGTGSPYSYEQYF,TGTGCCAGCAAAATAAGCGGGACAGGGTCTCCCTACTCCTACGAGCAGTACTTC
14,TRBD1,TRBJ1-3,NA,TRBV30,CAWMPGQGRNTIYF,TGTGCCTGGATGCCGGGACAGGGACGAAACACCATATATTTT
13,NA,TRBJ2-5,NA,TRBV20-1,CSAGGTGEETQYF,TGCAGTGCTGGTGGGACGGGGGAAGAGACCCAGTACTTC
15,TRBD1,TRBJ1-2,NA,TRBV19,CASSSSGQGNRRYTF,TGTGCCAGTAGTTCCTCCGGACAGGGGAATAGACGCTACACCTTC
13,NA,TRBJ2-7,NA,TRBV28,CASISRGSYEQYF,TGTGCCAGCATAAGTAGGGGGTCCTACGAGCAGTACTTC
15,NA,TRBJ1-2,NA,TRBV9,CASSVGTGRNYGYTF,TGTGCCAGCAGCGTAGGCACAGGCCGGAACTATGGCTACACCTTC
15,TRBD2,TRBJ2-1,NA,TRBV7-3,CASSSSGTRNNEQFF,TGTGCCAGCAGCTCCTCCGGGACTAGGAACAATGAGCAGTTCTTC
17,NA,TRBJ1-2,NA,TRBV27,CASSLIFIRGANYGYTF,TGTGCCAGCAGTTTAATTTTTATTCGGGGTGCTAACTATGGCTACACCTTC
12,TRBD2,TRBJ2-7,NA,TRBV28,CASKSGRYEQYF,TGTGCCAGCAAAAGCGGGAGGTACGAGCAGTACTTC
13,TRBD1,TRBJ1-2,NA,TRBV3-1/TRBV3-2,CASSQRTGDGYTF,TGTGCCAGCAGCCAGCGGACAGGAGATGGCTACACCTTC
17,NA,TRBJ1-2,NA,TRBV3-1/TRBV3-2,CASSPRDGLQRGDGYTF,TGTGCCAGCAGCCCCCGGGACGGACTACAACGGGGGGATGGCTACACCTTC
14,NA,TRBJ2-5,few,TRBV7-8,CASSLARLQETQYF,TGTGCCAGCAGCTTAGCTAGACTACAAGAGACCCAGTACTTC
18,NA,TRBJ2-7,NA,TRBV4-1,CASSQDRDSFVVSYEQYF,TGCGCCAGCAGCCAAGATCGTGATAGCTTTGTGGTTTCCTACGAGCAGTACTTC
17,TRBD1,TRBJ2-3,NA,TRBV18,CASSPPADRGSTDTQYF,TGTGCCAGCTCACCACCGGCCGACAGGGGCTCCACAGATACGCAGTATTTT
16,NA,TRBJ1-2,NA,TRBV30,CAWSVHPSGREHGYTF,TGTGCCTGGAGTGTACATCCCAGCGGTAGGGAGCACGGCTACACCTTC
13,NA,TRBJ1-1,NA,TRBV6-5,CASRPGGHTEAFF,TGTGCCAGCAGACCCGGGGGACACACTGAAGCTTTCTTT
15,TRBD1,TRBJ1-1,NA,TRBV2,CASMRGQALDTEAFF,TGTGCCAGCATGAGGGGGCAAGCGTTGGACACTGAAGCTTTCTTT
13,NA,TRBJ2-5,NA,TRBV5-1,CASSLIVGETQYF,TGCGCCAGCAGCTTGATCGTCGGGGAGACCCAGTACTTC
15,TRBD1,TRBJ2-6,NA,TRBV19,CATTGASSGANVLTF,TGTGCCACGACAGGGGCCTCCTCTGGGGCCAACGTCCTGACTTTC
16,NA,TRBJ2-1,NA,TRBV7-9,CASRDQRISSYNEQFF,TGTGCCAGCAGAGACCAGCGGATTAGCTCCTACAATGAGCAGTTCTTC